This T cell receptor (beta chain) was observed in a study of blood T cell repertoires in COVID-19. Study-wide context: The samples span acute and convalescent COVID-19 from the United States, Italy and Spain. From T cells, B-cell-depleted T cells, or PBMCs came the material, which was cDNA or gDNA.

The CDR3 runs 16 residues. The V and J ends lost 0 bases and 3 bases, in that order; junction bases with no gene match: 3. CDR1 SGHRS and CDR2 YFSETQ come from the germline V gene. Authors' data handling: By means of reference gene primer amplification, nucleated cell counts were estimated. This table comes from immunoSEQ multiplex PCR, and its TCRdb copy is limited to in-frame clones, with some not included. For V, J and clone size, that table is used; D and trimming come from the DNA. Of roughly 30,000 clones listed, more than 65% were seen once; the top ten hold about an eighth. This chain joins TRBV5-1 and TRBJ1-6; TRBD1 aligns across 7 bases. The sample taken for sequencing was peripheral blood. The clonotype comes from a human donor in a cohort sampled during active COVID-19. The CDR3 coding sequence is TGCGCCAGCAGCTTGGGGGACAGTGACTATAATTCACCCCTCCACTTT. It encodes CASSLGDSDYNSPLHF.